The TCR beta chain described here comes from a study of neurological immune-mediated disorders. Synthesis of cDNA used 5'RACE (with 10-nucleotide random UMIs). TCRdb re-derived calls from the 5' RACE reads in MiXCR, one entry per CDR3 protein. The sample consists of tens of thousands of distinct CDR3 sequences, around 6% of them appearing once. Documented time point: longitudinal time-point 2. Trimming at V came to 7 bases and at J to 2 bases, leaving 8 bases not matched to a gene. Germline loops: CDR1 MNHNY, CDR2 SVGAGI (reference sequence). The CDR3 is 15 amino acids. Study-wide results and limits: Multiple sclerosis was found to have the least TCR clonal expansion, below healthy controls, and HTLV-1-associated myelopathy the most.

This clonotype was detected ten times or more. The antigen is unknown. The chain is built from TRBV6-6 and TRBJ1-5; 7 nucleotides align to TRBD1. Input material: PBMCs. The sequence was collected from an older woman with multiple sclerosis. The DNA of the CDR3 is TGTGCCAGCAAAATAGACAGGGCTGGCAATCAGCCCCAGCATTTT. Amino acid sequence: CASKIDRAGNQPQHF.